A single sample gave rise to the 30 T cell receptor beta chains below, sequenced in a study of neoadjuvant nivolumab and ipilimumab in lung cancer. Here immunoSEQ multiplex PCR was the method, and the copy in TCRdb shows in-frame clones only, minus some. The sample has tens of thousands of clones, around 89% seen once. The input for sequencing was blood, taken before neoadjuvant nivolumab, alone or with ipilimumab. These TCRs come from an adult with non-small cell lung cancer. Some clones in this sample may be carry-over from other donors' samples.

The chain joins TRBV7-3 to TRBJ2-1; D gene ambiguous. The CDR3 has 16 amino acids. Germline CDR1 is SGHTA and CDR2 is FQGTGA. Trimming removed 5 bases at V and 4 bases at J, with 18 bases between. Written as DNA, the CDR3 is TGTGCCAGCAGCCCGGTAAATCGCGGTTATTACAATGAGCAGTTCTTC. This encodes CASSPVNRGYYNEQFF. Together with reference TRBV7-3 and TRBJ2-1, the CDR3 gives the full variable domain: GAGVSQTPSNKVTEKGKYVELRCDPISGHTALYWYRQSLGQGPEFLIYFQGTGAADDSGLPNDRFFAVRPEGSVSTLKIQRTERGDSAVYLCASSPVNRGYYNEQFFGPGTRLTVL.

This chain connects TRBV6-5 to TRBJ2-3; a possible D gene is TRBD1 (5 bases). The CDR3 loop spans 13 amino acids. In germline, CDR1 is MNHEY, CDR2 SVGAGI. V was trimmed by 6 bases and J by 3 bases, leaving 10 bases between them. In DNA form, the CDR3 reads TGTGCCAGCAGCCCTCCAGGGACAGATACGCAGTATTTT. Translated, it gives CASSPPGTDTQYF.

The V and J genes are TRBV6-5 and TRBJ1-1; a possible D gene is TRBD1 (5 bases). The germline V gene encodes CDR1 MNHEY and CDR2 SVGAGI. The CDR3 loop spans 14 amino acids. Trimming stripped 8 bases from V and 0 bases from J, with 13 bases between. CDR3 coding DNA: TGTGCCAGCTATAGGGCAGGGATGAACACTGAAGCTTTCTTT. It translates to CASYRAGMNTEAFF.

The chain is built from TRBV19 and TRBJ1-5; D unclear. Germline-derived CDR1 and CDR2 are LNHDA and SQIVND (reference sequence). The CDR3 contains 15 residues. Trimming took off 4 bases at V and 6 bases at J, with 16 bases between the two ends. CDR3 bases: TGTGCCAGTAGTACCCTAGGTGGTACGGGTCAGCCCCAGCATTTT. Its translation: CASSTLGGTGQPQHF.

V gene TRBV7-9 combines with J gene TRBJ1-4; D is ambiguous. Per the germline V gene, CDR1 is SEHNR and CDR2 is FQNEAQ (reference sequence). This CDR3 region has 13 residues. V gave up 5 bases and J gave up 5 bases, with 9 bases separating them. The CDR3 is CASSPHVNEKLFF. For the CDR3, the DNA is TGTGCCAGCAGCCCCCACGTAAATGAAAAACTGTTTTTT.

The CDR3 DNA reads TGTGCCAGCAGTGCAAACGTAGGCACTGGAAACACCATATATTTT. It codes for CASSANVGTGNTIYF. This sequence joins TRBV25-1 and TRBJ1-3, with D unclear. The V gene's germline CDR1 is MGHDK and CDR2 SYGVNS. V lost 4 bases and J 2 bases, leaving 12 bases between the germline ends. This CDR3 has 15 amino acids.

The V and J genes are TRBV1 and TRBJ1-5; TRBD1, the table's D call, lacks a check against the DNA. TRBV1 constitutes a pseudogene. The CDR3 covers 14 residues. The CDR3 loop reads CTSSQSGSNQPQHF. For the CDR3, the DNA is TGCACCAGCAGCCAATCAGGGAGCAATCAGCCCCAGCATTTT.

The chain has TRBV27 and TRBJ2-2; the match to TRBD1 covers 9 bases. The CDR3 contains 16 residues. The V and J ends lost 4 bases and 3 bases, in that order; junction bases with no gene match: 6. Per germline, CDR1 MNHEY and CDR2 SMNVEV (reference sequence). The CDR3 bases are TGTGCCAGCAGTTCATCCGGGACAGGGTACACCGGGGAGCTGTTTTTT. It is translated as CASSSSGTGYTGELFF.

The chain combines TRBV6-1 with TRBJ2-3; possibly TRBD1 for D (6 bases). Germline lookup yields CDR1 MNHNS and CDR2 SASEGT. The CDR3 has 17 amino acids. V was cut by 3 bases and J by 3 bases, with 19 bases left in between. The CDR3 sequence: CASSDPGRGGRTDTQYF. The CDR3 DNA reads TGTGCCAGCAGTGACCCTGGCCGTGGGGGCCGGACAGATACGCAGTATTTT.

In its sample, this clone was seen a few times. This chain joins TRBV6-6 and TRBJ2-2, with D unclear. This CDR3 has 10 amino acids. Per germline, CDR1 MNHNY and CDR2 SVGAGI (reference sequence). The V and J ends lost 7 bases and 6 bases respectively, with 3 bases between them. The CDR3 reads CASTAGELFF. The CDR3 DNA follows: TGTGCCAGCACTGCCGGGGAGCTGTTTTTT.

V usage is TRBV29-1 and J usage is TRBJ2-2; TRBD2 matches at 7 bases. Germline V gene lookup returns CDR1 SQVTM and CDR2 ANQGSEA. The junction had 3 bases not matched to a gene; V was cut back by 5 bases and J by 0 bases. CDR3 size: 14 residues. The CDR3 here is CSVSGTPNTGELFF. The CDR3 region has the DNA TGCAGCGTTAGCGGGACCCCGAACACCGGGGAGCTGTTTTTT.

V usage is TRBV15 and J usage is TRBJ2-3, with a tentative D call TRBD2 (6 bases). The CDR3 runs 13 residues. The V gene lost 7 bases and the J gene lost 2 bases, with 10 bases spanning the gap. The germline V gene encodes CDR1 LNHNV and CDR2 YYDKDF (reference sequence). The CDR3 DNA reads as TGTGCCACCACCGGCGGGAACACAGATACGCAGTATTTT. It codes for CATTGGNTDTQYF.

The V and J genes are TRBV30 and TRBJ1-5, with TRBD1 as a possible D gene (5 bases). The CDR3 contains 13 residues. CDR1 is GTSNPN, CDR2 SVGIG, per germline (reference sequence). The ends were cut back, 4 bases at V and 5 bases at J, with 12 bases in the middle. This CDR3 is CAWKMGDHQPQHF. Here the CDR3 DNA reads TGTGCCTGGAAAATGGGGGATCATCAGCCCCAGCATTTT.

The chain recombines TRBV5-1 with TRBJ2-3; weak D call: TRBD2 (6 bases). Germline CDR1 reads SGHRS; CDR2 reads YFSETQ. V lost 1 base to trimming and J lost 0 bases, with 6 bases between them. The CDR3 loop spans 14 amino acids. In nucleotides, the CDR3 is TGCGCCAGCAGCTTGACTAGCAGCACAGATACGCAGTATTTT. This codes for CASSLTSSTDTQYF.

CDR3: CASSIPPGLAGGFQGGELFF. CDR3 coding DNA: TGTGCCAGTAGTATTCCCCCCGGACTAGCGGGAGGCTTCCAAGGCGGGGAGCTGTTTTTT. The gene calls are TRBV19 and TRBJ2-2; 14 nucleotides match TRBD2. The junction had 16 bases not matched to a gene; V was cut back by 3 bases and J by 7 bases. CDR3 length: 20 amino acids. Germline lookup yields CDR1 LNHDA and CDR2 SQIVND (reference sequence).

The chain recombines TRBV4-3 with TRBJ2-5; the D is unclear. The CDR3 has 14 residues. V lost 0 bases and J 7 bases, leaving 12 bases between the germline ends. Germline V gene lookup returns CDR1 LGHNA and CDR2 YSLEER. In nucleotides, the CDR3 is TGCGCCAGCAGCCAAGAAATGGGCGTGGGGACCCAGTACTTC. This encodes CASSQEMGVGTQYF.

In regard to this clone: Germline is not matched at one junction end, which may reflect a read error. The rearrangement uses TRBV6-1 and TRBJ2-3; D is perhaps TRBD2 (6 bases). CDR3 size: 15 residues. Germline V CDR1 and CDR2: MNHNS, SASEGT. In DNA form, the CDR3 reads TGTGCCAGCAGAGAAGCGGGCGTAGGTACAGATACGCAGTATTTT. Amino acids: CASREAGVGTDTQYF.

The V call is TRBV18, the J call TRBJ1-2; D call uncertain. Germline CDR1 and CDR2: KGHSH and LQKENI. The CDR3 is made up of 18 amino acids. V dropped 1 base and J dropped 4 bases, with 22 bases sitting between them. CDR3 protein: CASSPLQIRTDLLYGYTF. For the CDR3, the DNA is TGTGCCAGCTCACCACTCCAGATTCGCACAGACCTCCTCTATGGCTACACCTTC.

The rearrangement uses TRBV11-2 and TRBJ2-1; 11 bases agree with TRBD2. Germline CDR1 SGHAT, CDR2 FQNNGV. The ends lost 5 bases at V and 5 bases at J; junction bases unmatched: 8. The CDR3 covers 16 residues. CDR3: CASSPVAGGLHNEQFF. CDR3 sequence (DNA): TGTGCCAGCAGCCCCGTAGCGGGAGGGCTCCACAATGAGCAGTTCTTC.

In its sample, this clone was seen a few times. This chain uses TRBV19 with TRBJ2-1; unclear D gene. The germline CDR1 and CDR2 sequences are LNHDA and SQIVND (reference sequence). This CDR3 has 13 residues. Trimming took 2 bases from V and 8 from J, leaving 10 bases between them. CDR3 amino acids: CASSIQLGDEQFF. As DNA, the CDR3 is TGTGCCAGTAGTATACAGCTTGGAGATGAGCAGTTCTTC.

The rearrangement uses TRBV27 and TRBJ2-7; the match to TRBD1 covers 7 bases. The length of the CDR3 is 15 residues. CDR1 and CDR2 (germline): MNHEY, SMNVEV (reference sequence). V gave up 6 bases and J gave up 12 bases; unmatched junction bases: 20. The CDR3 coding sequence is TGTGCCAGCAGACCTCGCCGGGACAGCCTAGCATTAAGGTACTTC. Its protein is CASRPRRDSLALRYF.

The V and J genes are TRBV9 and TRBJ2-5, with D hard to call. The germline V gene has CDR1 SGDLS and CDR2 YYNGEE. The CDR3 totals 15 residues. V lost 1 base and J 3 bases, leaving 13 bases between the germline ends. CDR3 nucleotide sequence: TGTGCCAGCAGCGTAACGTCCCTCTCCAAAGAGACCCAGTACTTC. It is translated as CASSVTSLSKETQYF.

The chain combines TRBV5-1 with TRBJ1-4; D uncertain. The CDR3 sequence is 13 residues long. Germline V gene sequence: CDR1 SGHRS, CDR2 YFSETQ. V gave up 4 bases and J gave up 8 bases, with 12 bases separating them. Written as DNA, the CDR3 is TGCGCCAGCAGCCAAACAACCGACGAAAAACTGTTTTTT. It translates to CASSQTTDEKLFF.

The gene calls are TRBV30 and TRBJ1-2; TRBD1 matches at 9 bases. The trim removed 2 bases at V and 3 bases at J, leaving 4 bases unmatched. The CDR3 runs 14 residues. The germline V gene encodes CDR1 GTSNPN and CDR2 SVGIG (reference sequence). CDR3 protein: CAWSTGTGHYGYTF. The CDR3 DNA reads as TGTGCCTGGAGTACCGGGACAGGGCACTATGGCTACACCTTC.

This chain connects TRBV5-1 to TRBJ1-5; unclear D gene. The CDR3 is 13 residues long. Germline-derived CDR1 and CDR2 are SGHRS and YFSETQ. V was trimmed by 0 bases and J by 4 bases, leaving 5 bases between them. The CDR3 here is CASSLAENQPQHF. In DNA, the CDR3 is TGCGCCAGCAGCTTGGCAGAAAATCAGCCCCAGCATTTT. The whole variable domain, remainder taken from reference TRBV5-1 and TRBJ1-5, is KAGVTQTPRYLIKTRGQQVTLSCSPISGHRSVSWYQQTPGQGLQFLFEYFSETQRNKGNFPGRFSGRQFSNSRSEMNVSTLELGDSALYLCASSLAENQPQHFGDGTRLSIL.

This clone came up once. The V gene is TRBV18, the J gene TRBJ2-5; maybe TRBD1 (5 bases). This CDR3 contains 14 residues. V lost 2 bases to trimming and J lost 5 bases, with 12 bases between them. Germline V gene data show CDR1 as KGHSH and CDR2 as LQKENI. The CDR3 DNA reads TGTGCCAGCTCACCAGAGGCAGGGTGGGAGACCCAGTACTTC. This sequence encodes CASSPEAGWETQYF.

The chain has TRBV6-5 and TRBJ1-5, with TRBD1 matching 8 bases. This CDR3 has 15 residues. V gave up 5 bases and J gave up 5 bases; unmatched junction bases: 8. Per the germline V gene, CDR1 is MNHEY and CDR2 is SVGAGI. The CDR3 here is CASSQTGTGHQPQHF. The CDR3 nucleotides are TGTGCCAGCAGTCAGACCGGGACAGGACATCAGCCCCAGCATTTT.

The CDR3 DNA reads TGTGCCAGCAGCGCAACTAGCGGGACTAACACCGGGGAGCTGTTTTTT. Translating gives CASSATSGTNTGELFF. The chain links TRBV9 to TRBJ2-2, with 10 bases aligning to TRBD2. Per germline, CDR1 SGDLS and CDR2 YYNGEE. V was clipped by 3 bases and J by 2 bases; unmatched bases: 4. The CDR3 length is 16 residues.

The chain joins TRBV30 to TRBJ2-3; D gene uncertain. The V gene's germline CDR1 is GTSNPN and CDR2 SVGIG (reference sequence). Trimming removed 0 bases from V and 4 bases from J, with 14 bases in between. The CDR3 is made up of 15 amino acids. CDR3 protein: CAWSVGRRSADTQYF. CDR3 DNA: TGTGCCTGGAGTGTAGGGCGGCGGTCGGCAGATACGCAGTATTTT. Full variable domain (rest looked up from reference TRBV30 and TRBJ2-3): SQTIHQWPATLVQPVGSPLSLECTVEGTSNPNLYWYRQAAGRGLQLLFYSVGIGQISSEVPQNLSASRPQDRQFILSSKKLLLSDSGFYLCAWSVGRRSADTQYFGPGTRLTVL.

The chain joins TRBV7-9 to TRBJ2-5; no firm D call. Trimming stripped 5 bases from V and 6 bases from J, with 13 bases between. The CDR3 spans 13 residues. In germline, CDR1 is SEHNR, CDR2 FQNEAQ (reference sequence). As DNA, the CDR3 is TGTGCCAGCAGCGAAGGTGTAGCTAAGACCCAGTACTTC. It is translated as CASSEGVAKTQYF.